This T cell receptor beta chain was identified in a study of CD8 T cells in Susac syndrome. As to this clonotype: Its specificity is unknown.

Study findings and constraints: The study conceded that its TCR sequencing and HLA analysis involved relatively few individuals.

TCR beta from blood CD8+ and CD4+ T cells was sequenced. FACS enriched CD8+ TEMRA cells, while bulk CD8+ and CD4+ were negatively isolated. Germline-derived CDR1 and CDR2 are SEHNR and FQNEAQ (reference sequence). The CDR3 spans 14 residues. V was pared by 3 bases and J by 1 base, with 3 bases of the junction left unmatched. It was with random hexamers that roughly 0.45 to 1 ug RNA was reverse transcribed. Across 54 Vbeta and 13 Jbeta, TCR beta CDR3 was amplified with immunoSEQ multiplex PCR. Each CDR3 protein is one row after TCRdb ran MiXCR on the immunoSEQ multiplex PCR reads. The sample holds approximately 150,000 distinct CDR3 sequences; 93% are singletons and the top ten take around 0.09%.

The origin of this receptor is a human donor with multiple sclerosis. This chain links TRBV7-9 with TRBJ2-7; 7 bases are shared with TRBD1. The sequencing input was CD4+ T cells from PBMCs. CDR3 nucleotides: TGTGCCAGCAGCTTGGACAGGAATTCCTACGAGCAGTACTTC. This sequence encodes CASSLDRNSYEQYF.